The T cell receptor (beta chain) under discussion was sequenced for a study of blood T cell repertoires in COVID-19. Cohort allocation depended upon clinical history that participants reported. V shed 5 bases, J shed 1 base, and the junction held 2 bases outside the gene matches. CDR1 and CDR2 (germline): MGHDK, SYGVNS. The CDR3 runs 13 residues. Libraries were prepared by immunoSEQ multiplex PCR; TCRdb keeps only in-frame clonotypes and omits some of them. The sample consists of roughly 150,000 clones, more than 80% of them appearing once. This TCR was recovered from a young woman who had been exposed to COVID-19. V and J are TRBV25-1 and TRBJ2-7, with 7 bases identical to TRBD2. Sequenced: PBMCs or T cells enriched from blood (not recorded which). CDR3 sequence (DNA): TGTGCCAGCAGTAGCGGGACTTCCTACGAGCAGTACTTC. Translation gives CASSSGTSYEQYF.